This T cell receptor beta chain was identified during a study of T cell responses to AZD1222 COVID-19 vaccine. The V end was cut by 5 bases, the J end by 0 bases, with 15 bases between. Germline V gene lookup returns CDR1 SGHRS and CDR2 YFSETQ. This CDR3 has 16 amino acids. The assay was immunoSEQ multiplex PCR, and TCRdb's table has in-frame clones only and misses some. The data contain 150,000 to 250,000 clones, approximately 94% of them singletons. Regarding the study as a whole: The study found vaccine-associated CD4 TCRs spanning spike, dominant at 160-218 and 743-854. Elevations in Spike-specific TCR breadth and depth followed administration of two AZD1222 doses. Donors, mostly white British, included more females; clonal diversity was possibly underestimated. A reported finding is that nearly half of spike-specific TCRs target unmutated variant regions.

On this clone: The antigen is undetermined.

The material sequenced was peripheral blood, taken 28 days after the second AZD1222 dose. This sequence joins TRBV5-1 and TRBJ2-1, with a tentative D call TRBD2 (6 bases). The clonotype comes from an adult who received the AZD1222 COVID-19 vaccine. CDR3 in amino acids: CASSPGGLPSYNEQFF. CDR3 nucleotide sequence: TGCGCCAGCAGTCCCGGGGGTTTGCCCTCCTACAATGAGCAGTTCTTC.